The T cell receptor beta chain under discussion was sequenced for a study of blood T cell repertoires in COVID-19 (dated by TCRdb to about 2020). In terms of the full investigation: Samples from collaborators originated in the United States, Italy and Spain and spanned both the acute and convalescent phases of COVID-19. Deeply sampled blood TCRbeta repertoires from subjects exposed to, actively infected with, or recovered from COVID-19 were included in the dataset. The sample metadata nearly always contained a de-identified subject ID, COVID-19 status, age in years and sex. The prospective study material was composed of cDNA or gDNA derived from T cells, B-cell-depleted T cells, or PBMCs. The repertoires were released in a freely available public database intended as a resource for research on the immune response to SARS-CoV-2. Where available, HLA class I and class II types were obtained from metadata supplied by the sample provider rather than from assay-based typing. The samples were drawn from two sources: the first 160 participants of the ongoing ImmuneRACE study, and 1,000 to 1,500 subjects contributed by 6 global collaborators.

The immunoSEQ Assay, a bias-controlled multiplex PCR, was used to amplify TCRbeta CDR3 regions from genomic DNA. Under the source paper's analysis protocol: Within the assay, amplification of reference gene primers was used to estimate how many nucleated cells each sample contained. Sequence reads were collapsed and filtered to measure the absolute abundance of every unique TCRbeta CDR3 rearrangement. Productive Simpson clonality was computed per sample as the square root of Simpson's diversity index over productive rearrangements. TCRdb stores this immuneACCESS table with in-frame sequences only. Part of the clones is absent; in the studies checked, under half of the shortfall reflects unresolved V genes, and no reason is known for the rest. The V and J calls and the clone size are those of that table, but D and trimming were determined from the DNA. The sample table holds about 180,000 clones, of which approximately 90% were seen once. The ten largest account for roughly 2.8% of the sample.

Collaborating institutions collected whole blood in K2EDTA tubes following their own protocols. For TCRbeta analysis, collaborator samples were shipped as frozen whole blood, as isolated PBMCs, or as DNA extracted from either sample type. The CDR3 has 16 amino acids, counting the end cysteine and phenylalanine. Left in the record is the CDR3 DNA by itself, 48 bases read in frame from the first base. From the germline V gene, CDR1 is SNHLY and CDR2 is FYNNEI. The junction shows trimming of 7 bases on V and 4 bases on J, plus 17 bases between the germline ends. As to this clone: Its antigen is not yet known. The input lacks base qualities; no much larger clone sits a single base away.

The full study reports these points: How much clinical and demographic metadata was included differed by source and by participant, and the metadata was provided uncurated.

The rearrangement joined TRBV2 to TRBJ1-6; the D gene is possibly TRBD1, with 6 bases matching. The sample taken for sequencing was peripheral blood. This sequence originates from a woman in her 30s with active or convalescent COVID-19. The CDR3 has the sequence CASTQRGTNYNSPLHF. Read as DNA, the sequence is TGTGCCAGCACCCAAAGGGGGACAAATTATAATTCACCCCTCCACTTT.